The 12 T cell receptor beta chains given below trace back to one sample, sequenced in a study of cytomegalovirus exposure and HLA in healthy donors (dated 2017 in TCRdb). The library came from the immunoSEQ multiplex PCR assay. For the multiplex PCR, a mixture combining 60 forward primers for TCR Vbeta segments and 13 reverse primers for TCR Jbeta segments was used. This immuneACCESS table, as held by TCRdb, lists in-frame sequences with V and J called but not all clones. Of the missing ones, under half trace to an unresolved V gene in checked studies; the others have no known cause. The table for this sample lists tens of thousands of clones; about two thirds of them were counted only once. The biggest ten clones account for roughly 9.8% of the sample. Sequencing was performed on PBMCs. Receptors were obtained from a woman aged 45-65 years in good health and CMV-seropositive.

J is TRBJ2-7 and V is TRBV5-1, with TRBD1 matching over 10 bases. This CDR3 comprises 14 residues. The trim removed 4 bases at V and 4 bases at J, leaving 5 bases unmatched. Germline values: CDR1 SGHRS, CDR2 YFSETQ. The chain's CDR3 is CASSVRDRGYEQYF. The CDR3 DNA follows: TGCGCCAGCAGCGTCCGGGACAGGGGTTACGAGCAGTACTTC.

The rearrangement uses TRBV6-6 and TRBJ2-3; 8 positions match TRBD1. CDR3 length: 15 residues. The J segment lost 4 bases and the V segment lost 5 bases, leaving 8 bases of the junction unmatched. Germline lookup yields CDR1 MNHNY and CDR2 SVGAGI (reference sequence). CDR3 nucleotide sequence: TGTGCCAGCAGTAAATCAGGGGGCGCCTCAGATACGCAGTATTTT. Encoded protein: CASSKSGGASDTQYF.

The chain has TRBV5-1 and TRBJ2-5; 8 nucleotides align to TRBD2. This CDR3 is 16 amino acids long. Germline V CDR1 and CDR2: SGHRS, YFSETQ. The trim removed 0 bases at V and 4 bases at J, leaving 8 bases unmatched. The CDR3 coding sequence is TGCGCCAGCAGCTTGGGGGGTAGCGGGATCGCAGAGACCCAGTACTTC. Its protein product is CASSLGGSGIAETQYF. The complete variable domain, with remaining parts taken from reference TRBV5-1 and TRBJ2-5, reads KAGVTQTPRYLIKTRGQQVTLSCSPISGHRSVSWYQQTPGQGLQFLFEYFSETQRNKGNFPGRFSGRQFSNSRSEMNVSTLELGDSALYLCASSLGGSGIAETQYFGPGTRLLVL.

The chain joins TRBV18 to TRBJ2-5; D might be TRBD2 (6 bases). Trimming took 1 base from V and 4 from J, leaving 13 bases between them. CDR3 size: 15 residues. CDR1 is KGHSH and CDR2 is LQKENI in the germline V gene. The CDR3 loop reads CASSPLVRERETQYF. CDR3 DNA: TGTGCCAGCTCACCACTCGTCCGGGAGAGAGAGACCCAGTACTTC.

The sample holds a few counts of this clone. This rearrangement joins TRBV27 to TRBJ2-7, with 8 bases that match TRBD1. Looked up from germline, CDR1 is MNHEY and CDR2 is SMNVEV (reference sequence). Trimming at V came to 6 bases and at J to 7 bases, leaving 11 bases not matched to a gene. This CDR3 has 14 amino acids. The CDR3 here is CASSTDRGHWEQYF. For the CDR3, the DNA is TGTGCCAGCAGCACCGACAGGGGACATTGGGAGCAGTACTTC.

The genes are TRBV28 and TRBJ2-3, with 10 nucleotides matching TRBD2. V was pared by 1 base and J by 9 bases, with 7 bases of the junction left unmatched. The CDR3 extends over 15 amino acids. Germline CDR1 reads MDHEN; CDR2 reads SYDVKM. Here the CDR3 reads CASSLSAGGPETQYF. In DNA, the CDR3 is TGTGCCAGCAGTTTATCAGCGGGAGGGCCGGAGACGCAGTATTTT.

In DNA, the CDR3 is TGCGCCAGCAGTCAAAAGGGGCCCTCCTACGAGCAGTACTTC. Residues: CASSQKGPSYEQYF. The chain recombines TRBV23-1 with TRBJ2-7; TRBD1 is a possible D gene (5 bases). TRBV23-1 is classed as an ORF, of uncertain function. This CDR3 comprises 14 residues. V dropped 2 bases and J dropped 0 bases, with 8 bases sitting between them.

This chain links TRBV7-9 with TRBJ1-2; D gene uncertain. Between the trimmed V and J ends, which lost 1 base and 10 bases, there was a span of 13 bases. The CDR3 has 13 amino acids. CDR1 is SEHNR and CDR2 is FQNEAQ in the germline V gene (reference sequence). The CDR3 region is CASSLETRFNYTF. CDR3 bases: TGTGCCAGCAGCTTAGAAACTCGGTTTAACTACACCTTC.

This rearrangement joins TRBV30 to TRBJ1-1, with a weak D call TRBD1 (5 bases). The CDR3 length is 14 residues. V lost 3 bases and J 5 bases, leaving 16 bases between the germline ends. Looked up from germline, CDR1 is GTSNPN and CDR2 is SVGIG (reference sequence). CDR3 region: CAWSVAWGGTEAFF. The CDR3 DNA reads as TGTGCCTGGAGCGTCGCCTGGGGGGGGACTGAAGCTTTCTTT. The full variable domain, completed using reference TRBV30 and TRBJ1-1, is SQTIHQWPATLVQPVGSPLSLECTVEGTSNPNLYWYRQAAGRGLQLLFYSVGIGQISSEVPQNLSASRPQDRQFILSSKKLLLSDSGFYLCAWSVAWGGTEAFFGQGTRLTVV.

The chain has TRBV7-2 and TRBJ2-1, with TRBD2 identical over 7 bases. V shed 5 bases, J shed 7 bases, and the junction held 11 bases outside the gene matches. Germline values: CDR1 SGHTA, CDR2 FQGNSA. The CDR3 is 15 amino acids. CDR3 sequence: CASSPPGTMSNEQFF. The DNA for the CDR3 is TGTGCCAGCAGCCCCCCCGGGACTATGTCAAATGAGCAGTTCTTC.

The V and J genes are TRBV5-5 and TRBJ2-1; TRBD2 matches at 7 bases. The CDR3 is made up of 14 amino acids. J lost 10 bases, V lost 0 bases, and 7 bases had no gene match. CDR1 and CDR2 from the germline V gene are SGHKS and YYEKEE (reference sequence). CDR3 bases: TGTGCCAGCAGCTTGGGACTAGCACCCGGGGAGCAGTTCTTC. Protein sequence: CASSLGLAPGEQFF. Drawing the rest from reference TRBV5-5 and TRBJ2-1, the complete variable domain is DAGVTQSPTHLIKTRGQQVTLRCSPISGHKSVSWYQQVLGQGPQFIFQYYEKEERGRGNFPDRFSARQFPNYSSELNVNALLLGDSALYLCASSLGLAPGEQFFGPGTRLTVL.

The V and J genes are TRBV11-2 and TRBJ2-1; D uncertain. Germline values: CDR1 SGHAT, CDR2 FQNNGV. V was shortened by 2 bases and J by 5 bases, with 10 bases between the two germline ends. This CDR3 is built from 14 residues. As DNA, the CDR3 is TGTGCCAGCAGCTTATCCTTGACAAACAATGAGCAGTTCTTC. Translated: CASSLSLTNNEQFF.